This is a list of T cell receptor beta chains from one sample in a study of blood T cell repertoires in COVID-19. Assay: immunoSEQ multiplex PCR; the TCRdb copy retains only in-frame clones and omits some. The repertoire includes about 140,000 clones, less than 80% of them detected once, and 3.5% to 4.5% sits in the top ten. Material for sequencing was peripheral blood. The receptors were gathered from a man between 60 and 75 years old with acute or convalescent COVID-19. Each CDR3 is given with its conserved first and last residue. A D gene is named only where the DNA matches it firmly. A clone size is listed for some rows: how often the clone was seen (once, few, many), or a class if it is expanded.

d_call clone_size j_call v_call cdr3_nt cdr3_aa
. . TRBJ1-1 TRBV2 TGTGCCAGCAGGAGCGGGGGAAACACTGAAGCTTTCTTT CASRSGGNTEAFF
TRBD2 . TRBJ2-2 TRBV19 TGTGCCAGTAGTATAGGGGGAGGGACCGGGGAGCTGTTTTTT CASSIGGGTGELFF
TRBD1 few TRBJ2-7 TRBV10-2 TGCGCCAGCAGTGATCTGGGACAGTCCTACGAGCAGTACTTC CASSDLGQSYEQYF
. . TRBJ2-7 TRBV4-3 TGCGCCAGCAGCCAAGTCTCAGGGCGGAGCGAGCAGTACTTC CASSQVSGRSEQYF
. . TRBJ1-2 TRBV15 TGTGCCACCAGCCGACAGGCCGATAACTATGGCTACACCTTC CATSRQADNYGYTF
TRBD2 . TRBJ2-1 TRBV6-5 TGTGCCAGCTCAACGGAGGGAGGGTACAATGAGCAGTTCTTC CASSTEGGYNEQFF
. . TRBJ2-6 TRBV3-1/TRBV3-2 TGTGCCAGCAGCCGGGGAGGAACTGGGGCCAACGTCCTGACTTTC CASSRGGTGANVLTF
. . TRBJ1-1 TRBV19 TGTGCCAGTAGTATTGGGCCAGGCTTGAACACTGAAGCTTTCTTT CASSIGPGLNTEAFF
. few TRBJ2-5 TRBV7-7 TGTGCTAGCAGCCGCTCCGCGCGGGAGACCCAGTACTTC CASSRSARETQYF
. . TRBJ1-1 TRBV4-2 TGTGCCAGCAGCCAAGCCTCAGGGCAGAACACTGAAGCTTTCTTT CASSQASGQNTEAFF
TRBD2 . TRBJ2-3 TRBV5-1 TGCGCCAGCATCTCCGGGACTAGCGGCACAGATACGCAGTATTTT CASISGTSGTDTQYF
. . TRBJ2-5 TRBV12-3/TRBV12-4 TGTGCCAGCAGTCCCGTCCAAGAGACCCAGTACTTC CASSPVQETQYF
TRBD2 once TRBJ2-7 TRBV7-2 TGTGCCAGCAGCCCCCCGGGACTAGCGTCGGGGGAGCAGTACTTC CASSPPGLASGEQYF
. once TRBJ1-5 TRBV30 TGTGCCTGGAGTGCGGGTCAGGGGCCCCAGCATTTT CAWSAGQGPQHF
TRBD1 . TRBJ1-5 TRBV3-1/TRBV3-2 TGTGCCAGCAGCCTAGGACAGGCCCATCAGCCCCAGCATTTT CASSLGQAHQPQHF
TRBD1 . TRBJ1-3 TRBV28 TGTGCCAGCAGTTTTTATCAGGGGGCAACTGGAAACACCATATATTTT CASSFYQGATGNTIYF
. few TRBJ2-3 TRBV30 TGTGGGGTAGGAGGGAGAGCGGGCGGCACAGATACGCAGTATTTT CGVGGRAGGTDTQYF
. . TRBJ1-6 TRBV3-1/TRBV3-2 TGTGCCAGCAGCCAAGACAGGGGTTCACCCCTCCACTTT CASSQDRGSPLHF
. few TRBJ1-1 TRBV12-3/TRBV12-4 TGTGCCAGCGGGTGGGGAGGGGAAGCTTTCTTT CASGWGGEAFF
. . TRBJ1-1 TRBV12-3/TRBV12-4 TGTGCCAGCAGTTTGTACGAGGACACTGAAGCTTTCTTT CASSLYEDTEAFF
TRBD1 . TRBJ2-7 TRBV28 TGTGCCAGCAGGTTAACAGGGGGCAACAACGAGCAGTACTTC CASRLTGGNNEQYF
TRBD1 . TRBJ2-6 TRBV19 TGTGCCAGTAGTTCCAGGGGGTTAAACTCTGGGGCCAACGTCCTGACTTTC CASSSRGLNSGANVLTF
. once TRBJ2-1 TRBV19 TGTGCCAGTAGCCGGACTAATCTCCGGATAATAAACAATGAGCAGTTCTTC CASSRTNLRIINNEQFF
. . TRBJ1-4 TRBV5-1 TGCGCCAGCAGCCTCGGTGAGGGGGTCGGAAAACTGTTTTTT CASSLGEGVGKLFF
. . TRBJ2-2 TRBV29-1 TGCAGCGTTGTCCCAGACACCGGGGAGCTGTTTTTT CSVVPDTGELFF
TRBD1 . TRBJ1-2 TRBV5-5 TGTGCCAGCAGCCCTTCCTTACAGGGGGCGGATGGCTACACCTTC CASSPSLQGADGYTF
TRBD1 . TRBJ1-3 TRBV6-6 TGTGCCAGCAGCATCGGGACAGCCTCTGGAAACACCATATATTTT CASSIGTASGNTIYF
TRBD2 . TRBJ2-1 TRBV6-2/TRBV6-3 TGTGCCAGCAGTTCCCCTTGGACTAGCGCAAGGACAAATGAGCAGTTCTTC CASSSPWTSARTNEQFF
. . TRBJ1-5 TRBV5-6 TGTGCCAGCAGCCAAGGACTCGGCAATCAGCCCCAGCATTTT CASSQGLGNQPQHF
TRBD1 . TRBJ1-2 TRBV7-3 TGTGCCAGCAGCCTCAGGGGGTTACATGGCTACACCTTC CASSLRGLHGYTF
. once TRBJ2-7 TRBV15 TGTGCCACCAGCCCAAAGCCGAGGGATCCCTACGAGCAGTACTTC CATSPKPRDPYEQYF
. . TRBJ1-4 TRBV2 TGTGCCAGCACCCTTAGGGGGACCGGGCTTAATGAAAAACTGTTTTTT CASTLRGTGLNEKLFF
. . TRBJ2-1 TRBV5-6 TGTGCCAGCAGTCGTCGGGGGACTTCCGAGTTCTTC CASSRRGTSEFF
TRBD2 . TRBJ2-2 TRBV9 TGTGCCAGCAGCGCGGGACTAGCCCCAACCCGGACCGGGGAGCTGTTTTTT CASSAGLAPTRTGELFF
. few TRBJ2-3 TRBV7-2 TGTGCCAGCAGTTCCAGGGCGGCGTCGGCAGATACGCAGTATTTT CASSSRAASADTQYF
. . TRBJ1-1 TRBV4-1 TGCGCCAGCAGCCCCTCTCGCGGGGATGAAGCTTTCTTT CASSPSRGDEAFF
. few TRBJ2-3 TRBV5-1 TGCGCCAGCAGCTTGGGGTCGGGAGTGGATACGCAGTATTTT CASSLGSGVDTQYF
TRBD1 many TRBJ2-7 TRBV2 TGTGCCAGCTGGCCGGGACAGGCGTACGAGCAGTACTTC CASWPGQAYEQYF
. . TRBJ1-5 TRBV24-1 TGTGCCACCAGCGCAGGGTTCTTTCAGCCCCAGCATTTT CATSAGFFQPQHF
. once TRBJ2-1 TRBV18 TGTGCCAGCTCACAACGAGACTATGAGCAGTTCTTC CASSQRDYEQFF